Below, 31 T cell receptor beta chains from the same sample are listed, as sequenced in a study of shared clonotypes between healthy human individuals. Using immunoSEQ multiplex PCR, the repertoire was profiled, and TCRdb retains in-frame clones only, with some absent. The sample has approximately 1.5 million clones, 95% to 99% seen once; the top ten hold about 0.42%. Sequences were obtained from naive CD4+ T cells sorted from blood. As to subset: CD45RA+ positively selected. The receptor set was obtained from a young man in good health.

Of note for this clone: This same CDR3 is encoded by further DNA sequences in the sample. The chain links TRBV5-1 to TRBJ1-1; 7 bases are a match to TRBD1. The CDR3 is 14 residues long. V gave up 0 bases and J gave up 3 bases; unmatched junction bases: 2. Germline values: CDR1 SGHRS, CDR2 YFSETQ. The CDR3 DNA is TGCGCCAGCAGCTTGGGGGGACAGTACACTGAAGCTTTCTTT. Its protein product is CASSLGGQYTEAFF. The entire variable domain, with the rest obtained from reference TRBV5-1 and TRBJ1-1, is as follows: KAGVTQTPRYLIKTRGQQVTLSCSPISGHRSVSWYQQTPGQGLQFLFEYFSETQRNKGNFPGRFSGRQFSNSRSEMNVSTLELGDSALYLCASSLGGQYTEAFFGQGTRLTVV.

CDR3: CASTTKVGANTEAFF. The CDR3 DNA is TGTGCCAGCACCACCAAGGTTGGGGCAAACACTGAAGCTTTCTTT. The chain employs TRBV6-5 and TRBJ1-1; a weak D match, TRBD1 (5 bases). Per the germline V gene, CDR1 is MNHEY and CDR2 is SVGAGI. The CDR3 is made up of 15 amino acids. Trimming pared 7 bases from V and 2 bases from J, leaving 17 bases between.

This clone showed up just once. This chain uses TRBV27 with TRBJ1-1, with 7 positions matching TRBD1. Germline trimming cut 0 bases from V and 8 bases from J; bases unmatched to any gene: 0. CDR1 is MNHEY and CDR2 is SMNVEV in the germline V gene (reference sequence). The CDR3 totals 12 residues. CDR3 in DNA: TGTGCCAGCAGTTTATCCAGGGGGGAAGCTTTCTTT. Its protein is CASSLSRGEAFF.

This chain links TRBV5-6 with TRBJ2-2; D is perhaps TRBD2 (5 bases). CDR3 length equals 15 residues. Germline V gene sequence: CDR1 SGHDT, CDR2 YYEEEE. Trimming pared 0 bases from V and 2 bases from J, leaving 8 bases between. The CDR3 region is CASSLGRVNTGELFF. The DNA for the CDR3 is TGTGCCAGCAGCTTGGGGCGGGTCAACACCGGGGAGCTGTTTTTT.

This chain links TRBV10-3 with TRBJ1-5; D is unresolved. The germline CDR1 and CDR2 sequences are ENHRY and SYGVKD. V gave up 5 bases and J gave up 3 bases, with 8 bases separating them. There are 13 residues in the CDR3. The CDR3 loop is CAISPGSNQPQHF. CDR3 nucleotides: TGTGCCATCAGTCCGGGCTCCAATCAGCCCCAGCATTTT.

V and J are TRBV11-3 and TRBJ2-1; D unclear. The length of the CDR3 is 15 residues. Per the germline V gene, CDR1 is SGHNT and CDR2 is YENEEA. V was trimmed by 0 bases and J by 3 bases, leaving 9 bases between them. The CDR3 DNA is TGTGCCAGCAGCTTAGAGGCGACTTACTACAATGAGCAGTTCTTC. Protein sequence: CASSLEATYYNEQFF.

The rearrangement uses TRBV5-4 and TRBJ1-1; possible D gene TRBD1, 6 bases. This CDR3 has 15 residues. Looked up from germline, CDR1 is SGHNT and CDR2 is YYREEE (reference sequence). Trimming removed 0 bases from V and 5 bases from J, with 14 bases in between. The CDR3 loop is CASSLGTDRGTEAFF. The CDR3 nucleotides read TGTGCCAGCAGCTTGGGGACGGATAGGGGGACTGAAGCTTTCTTT.

The CDR3 sequence is CASSPGGEYNEQFF. CDR3 nucleotide sequence: TGTGCCAGCAGCCCGGGAGGGGAATACAATGAGCAGTTCTTC. This chain uses TRBV11-3 with TRBJ2-1, with 8 bases aligning to TRBD2. Germline CDR1 reads SGHNT; CDR2 reads YENEEA. The J segment lost 4 bases and the V segment lost 5 bases, leaving 4 bases of the junction unmatched. CDR3 length equals 14 residues.

Of note for this clone: Within the sample, other DNA sequences also encode this same CDR3. The genes are TRBV2 and TRBJ2-7, with no clear D. The V gene lost 6 bases and the J gene lost 5 bases, with 5 bases spanning the gap. Germline-derived CDR1 and CDR2 are SNHLY and FYNNEI. CDR3 size: 10 residues. The CDR3 DNA is TGTGCCAGCAGCGCGAACGAGCAGTACTTC. It encodes CASSANEQYF.

The chain links TRBV5-5 to TRBJ2-1; D is perhaps TRBD2 (6 bases). This CDR3 comprises 17 residues. In germline, CDR1 is SGHKS, CDR2 YYEKEE (reference sequence). The germline V and J ends were trimmed by 4 bases and 5 bases, with 22 bases remaining between them. DNA of the CDR3: TGTGCCAGCAGCCAACACTCCATTGCGGGATCGGACAATGAGCAGTTCTTC. Translating it yields CASSQHSIAGSDNEQFF.

As concerns this clone: The sample carries other DNA sequences with the same CDR3. CDR3: CASSFGGGTDTQYF. In DNA form, the CDR3 reads TGTGCCAGCAGCTTTGGGGGGGGCACAGATACGCAGTATTTT. V is TRBV11-3 and J is TRBJ2-3; 7 bases are shared with TRBD2. Unmatched junction bases numbered 1, after V lost 3 bases and J lost 1 base. This CDR3 spans 14 amino acids. Per the germline V gene, CDR1 is SGHNT and CDR2 is YENEEA.

The V call is TRBV28, the J call TRBJ1-3; D perhaps matches TRBD1 (6 bases). The CDR3 extends over 14 amino acids. CDR1 and CDR2 from the germline V gene are MDHEN and SYDVKM. V lost 5 bases to trimming and J lost 4 bases, with 12 bases between them. CDR3 sequence reads: CASSEGGTGNTIYF. The CDR3 DNA reads TGTGCCAGCAGTGAGGGGGGAACCGGAAACACCATATATTTT.

The chain combines TRBV6-4 with TRBJ2-6, with D unclear. The CDR3 is 14 residues long. The ends were cut back, 5 bases at V and 0 bases at J, with 5 bases in the middle. Germline CDR1 and CDR2: MRHNA and SNTAGT. The chain's CDR3 is CASSTASGANVLTF. DNA for the CDR3: TGTGCCAGCAGTACAGCCTCTGGGGCCAACGTCCTGACTTTC.

This sequence joins TRBV2 and TRBJ2-3, with TRBD2 identical over 8 bases. The CDR3 extends over 16 amino acids. V shed 4 bases and J 2 bases; nucleotides not matched to a gene: 8. Germline lookup yields CDR1 SNHLY and CDR2 FYNNEI. This CDR3 reads CASSVGAGGYTDTQYF. In DNA form, the CDR3 reads TGTGCCAGCAGTGTGGGGGCGGGAGGCTACACAGATACGCAGTATTTT. Based on the CDR3 plus reference TRBV2 and TRBJ2-3, the full variable domain is EPEVTQTPSHQVTQMGQEVILRCVPISNHLYFYWYRQILGQKVEFLVSFYNNEISEKSEIFDDQFSVERPDGSNFTLKIRSTKLEDSAMYFCASSVGAGGYTDTQYFGPGTRLTVL.

J is TRBJ2-5 and V is TRBV18, with D possibly being TRBD1 or TRBD2 (5 bases each). The CDR3 has 15 amino acids. CDR1 KGHSH and CDR2 LQKENI come from the germline V gene. V gave up 1 base and J gave up 1 base, with 10 bases separating them. CDR3 region: CASSPRDGGQETQYF. The CDR3 nucleotides are TGTGCCAGCTCACCACGGGACGGAGGCCAAGAGACCCAGTACTTC.

This chain connects TRBV5-4 to TRBJ2-7; perhaps TRBD2 as D (6 bases). The CDR3 is 16 residues long. The V and J ends lost 3 bases and 0 bases respectively, with 16 bases between them. Germline CDR1 SGHNT, CDR2 YYREEE (reference sequence). CDR3 bases: TGTGCCAGCAGCTCCACCCCTGGGGGGTACTCCTACGAGCAGTACTTC. Its translation: CASSSTPGGYSYEQYF.

The V call is TRBV7-2, the J call TRBJ2-7, with 10 bases lining up with TRBD2. This CDR3 has 17 residues. CDR1 is SGHTA and CDR2 is FQGNSA in the germline V gene. Trimming removed 2 bases from V and 5 bases from J; junction bases left unmatched: 12. The CDR3 DNA reads as TGTGCCAGCAGCTTACTTGGACTAGCGGTCCCTGGGGACGAGCAGTACTTC. This gives the protein CASSLLGLAVPGDEQYF.

V gene TRBV7-2 combines with J gene TRBJ1-2; TRBD1 might be the D (5 bases). Germline V gene data show CDR1 as SGHTA and CDR2 as FQGNSA. The CDR3 contains 16 residues. Trimming took 4 bases from V and 0 from J, leaving 15 bases between them. CDR3 coding DNA: TGTGCCAGCAGCTCCACAAGACAGTTTTCTAACTATGGCTACACCTTC. Its translation is CASSSTRQFSNYGYTF.

The chain joins TRBV7-6 to TRBJ1-3; 7 bases map to TRBD1. V gave up 4 bases and J gave up 4 bases; unmatched junction bases: 13. The CDR3 is 17 residues long. CDR1 is SGHVS, CDR2 FNYEAQ, per germline. CDR3: CASSSSGTAFGGNTIYF. The CDR3 DNA is TGTGCCAGCAGCTCTAGTGGGACAGCCTTTGGAGGAAACACCATATATTTT.

This chain joins TRBV9 and TRBJ2-7; D may be TRBD1 or TRBD2 (5 bases each). Between the trimmed V and J ends, which lost 3 bases and 2 bases, there was a span of 9 bases. Germline CDR1 and CDR2: SGDLS and YYNGEE. CDR3 length equals 13 residues. The CDR3: CASSGDGPYEQYF. The CDR3 region has the DNA TGTGCCAGCAGCGGGGACGGCCCCTACGAGCAGTACTTC.

This chain uses TRBV20-1 with TRBJ2-1, with no clear D. Germline V gives CDR1 DFQATT, CDR2 SNEGSKA (reference sequence). Trimming left V 5 bases short and J 2 bases short, with 4 bases between. This CDR3 is built from 11 residues. CDR3 sequence (DNA): TGCAGTGCTCCAGCCTACAATGAGCAGTTCTTC. Translation gives CSAPAYNEQFF.

This chain connects TRBV5-1 to TRBJ2-3, with 7 positions matching TRBD2. The CDR3 runs 15 residues. Germline V gene sequence: CDR1 SGHRS, CDR2 YFSETQ. V gave up 4 bases and J gave up 3 bases; unmatched junction bases: 8. The chain's CDR3 is CASSTGTGGTDTQYF. CDR3 sequence (DNA): TGCGCCAGCAGCACGGGGACGGGAGGAACAGATACGCAGTATTTT.

This clone came up once. This chain connects TRBV28 to TRBJ2-1; 10 bases match TRBD2. Trimming at V came to 6 bases and at J to 0 bases, leaving 5 bases not matched to a gene. In germline, CDR1 is MDHEN, CDR2 SYDVKM. CDR3 length equals 16 residues. The CDR3 loop is CASSLASGSSYNEQFF. CDR3 DNA sequence: TGTGCCAGCAGCCTCGCTAGCGGGAGCTCCTACAATGAGCAGTTCTTC. The whole variable domain, filled in from reference TRBV28 and TRBJ2-1, reads DVKVTQSSRYLVKRTGEKVFLECVQDMDHENMFWYRQDPGLGLRLIYFSYDVKMKEKGDIPEGYSVSREKKERFSLILESASTNQTSMYLCASSLASGSSYNEQFFGPGTRLTVL.

The genes are TRBV5-1 and TRBJ2-5, with D possibly TRBD1 on 6 matching bases. This CDR3 spans 13 amino acids. In germline, CDR1 is SGHRS, CDR2 YFSETQ. The germline V and J ends were trimmed by 3 bases and 2 bases, with 8 bases remaining between them. The CDR3 DNA follows: TGCGCCAGCAGCTCACAGGGACAAGAGACCCAGTACTTC. This codes for CASSSQGQETQYF. Based on the CDR3 plus reference TRBV5-1 and TRBJ2-5, the full variable domain is KAGVTQTPRYLIKTRGQQVTLSCSPISGHRSVSWYQQTPGQGLQFLFEYFSETQRNKGNFPGRFSGRQFSNSRSEMNVSTLELGDSALYLCASSSQGQETQYFGPGTRLLVL.

Concerning this clone: Other DNA sequences within the sample encode an identical CDR3. J is TRBJ2-2 and V is TRBV9; 8 bases are shared with TRBD2. In germline, CDR1 is SGDLS, CDR2 YYNGEE. This CDR3 has 15 residues. Unmatched junction bases numbered 1, after V lost 2 bases and J lost 1 base. The CDR3, as DNA: TGTGCCAGCAGCGTTACTAGCGGGAACACCGGGGAGCTGTTTTTT. It codes for CASSVTSGNTGELFF.

This CDR3 reads CASSVRDRGRGPQHF. CDR3 nucleotide sequence: TGTGCCAGCAGCGTTCGGGACAGGGGGCGGGGGCCCCAGCATTTT. The V gene is TRBV21-1, the J gene TRBJ1-5; the D call of TRBD1 is as the table states it, not checked on the DNA. TRBV21-1 is classified as a pseudogene. The CDR3 spans 15 residues.

This clone appeared once. The chain joins TRBV5-8 to TRBJ2-7; D is ambiguous. CDR3 length: 13 residues. The V end lost 4 bases, the J end lost 5 bases, and 13 bases lay between the germline ends. Germline CDR1 is SGHTS and CDR2 is YDEGEE. The CDR3 DNA reads as TGTGCCAGCAGCAGGCGAACCTTCCACGAGCAGTACTTC. Residues: CASSRRTFHEQYF. The full variable domain, rest sourced from reference TRBV5-8 and TRBJ2-7, is EAGVTQSPTHLIKTRGQQATLRCSPISGHTSVYWYQQALGLGLQFLLWYDEGEERNRGNFPPRFSGRQFPNYSSELNVNALELEDSALYLCASSRRTFHEQYFGPGTRLTVT.

This chain joins TRBV2 and TRBJ1-4, with TRBD1 as a possible D gene (5 bases). Trimming stripped 6 bases from V and 8 bases from J, with 16 bases between. The germline gives CDR1 SNHLY, CDR2 FYNNEI. This CDR3 spans 14 amino acids. CDR3 amino acids: CASSELGVGEKLFF. The CDR3 DNA follows: TGTGCCAGCAGCGAGCTAGGGGTTGGAGAAAAACTGTTTTTT.

CDR3 nucleotide sequence: TGTGCCAGTAGTGGACTAGCGGGAGCGAACACCGGGGAGCTGTTTTTT. Translating it yields CASSGLAGANTGELFF. The chain employs TRBV19 and TRBJ2-2; TRBD2 agrees at 13 bases. J gave up 0 bases and V 5 bases, and 0 bases lay outside the gene matches. This CDR3 is built from 16 residues. Germline CDR1 reads LNHDA; CDR2 reads SQIVND (reference sequence).

The chain couples TRBV19 to TRBJ2-5; D possibly uses TRBD1 or TRBD2 (5 bases each). V was cut by 3 bases and J by 5 bases, with 13 bases left in between. The CDR3 is 14 residues long. Germline V gene lookup returns CDR1 LNHDA and CDR2 SQIVND (reference sequence). The CDR3 DNA reads as TGTGCCAGTAGTATTTTCCAGGGACGGGAGACCCAGTACTTC. This encodes CASSIFQGRETQYF.

V gene TRBV4-3 combines with J gene TRBJ2-3, with TRBD1 matching over 12 bases. With V trimmed by 0 bases and J by 8 bases, 9 bases remained unmatched. CDR1 and CDR2 (germline): LGHNA, YSLEER. The CDR3 is 17 amino acids. In nucleotides, the CDR3 is TGCGCCAGCAGCCAAGATGGGGACAGGGGGCTCAGAGTTACGCAGTATTTT. The encoded protein is CASSQDGDRGLRVTQYF.